The 5 T cell receptor beta chains below come from one sample, sequenced in a study of cytomegalovirus exposure and HLA in healthy donors. The PCR ran on 60 Vbeta and 13 Jbeta primers. The method was immunoSEQ multiplex PCR; TCRdb's version includes in-frame clones alone and lacks a portion of them. There are some 40,000 clones in the sample; around 53% occur only once, and more than 5% lies in the top ten. What was sequenced was PBMCs. The origin of the receptors is a woman aged 35 to 49 in good health and CMV-seropositive.

This clone was counted a single time. CDR3 in amino acids: CASRSRQGIEKLFF. The CDR3 DNA reads as TGTGCCAGCAGATCCAGACAGGGAATTGAAAAACTGTTTTTT. V and J are TRBV6-6 and TRBJ1-4; 7 nucleotides match TRBD1. Trimming at V came to 6 bases and at J to 7 bases, leaving 8 bases not matched to a gene. From germline, CDR1 is MNHNY and CDR2 SVGAGI (reference sequence). The CDR3 has 14 amino acids.

Points on this clone: Likely a read error: the CDR3 ends without its conserved phenylalanine or tryptophan. The J gene is TRBJ2-2, the V gene TRBV4-1, with TRBD2 matching 10 bases. Germline V gene lookup returns CDR1 MGHRA and CDR2 YSYEKL. The CDR3 covers 17 residues. The ends lost 5 bases at V and 5 bases at J; junction bases unmatched: 11. CDR3 protein: CASSVPQLAGGTGELFL. CDR3 nucleotide sequence: TGCGCCAGCAGCGTGCCCCAATTAGCGGGGGGTACCGGGGAGCTGTTTCTT.

This clone came up a few times. This chain connects TRBV13 to TRBJ1-3; D remains ambiguous. The CDR3 length is 15 residues. V was trimmed by 2 bases and J by 4 bases, leaving 12 bases between them. The germline CDR1 and CDR2 sequences are PRHDT and FYEKMQ (reference sequence). CDR3 sequence (DNA): TGTGCCAGCAGCTTAATGCTGGGAGGCGGAAACACCATATATTTT. It encodes CASSLMLGGGNTIYF.

The J gene is TRBJ1-5, the V gene TRBV6-4, with a possible D match to TRBD1 (5 bases). Germline V gene lookup returns CDR1 MRHNA and CDR2 SNTAGT. Between the trimmed V and J ends, which lost 3 bases and 1 base, there was a span of 7 bases. CDR3 length equals 14 residues. In nucleotides, the CDR3 is TGTGCCAGCAGTGATCGGACAAGCAATCAGCCCCAGCATTTT. Residues: CASSDRTSNQPQHF.

This clone was counted only a few times. This sequence joins TRBV4-3 and TRBJ2-7, with no clear D. Germline CDR1 is LGHNA and CDR2 is YSLEER. Trimming left V 3 bases short and J 2 bases short, with 11 bases between. The CDR3 contains 14 residues. CDR3 coding DNA: TGCGCCAGCAGCCACAGCATTGGAGCCTACGAGCAGTACTTC. Protein product: CASSHSIGAYEQYF.